These 26 T cell receptor beta chains originate from one sample sequenced in a study of T cell responses to AZD1222 COVID-19 vaccine. The table came from immunoSEQ multiplex PCR; TCRdb's copy has only in-frame clones and leaves some out. The sample has 130,000 to 150,000 clones, about 81% seen once. Sample: peripheral blood, taken on day 0 of MenACWY control vaccination. Receptors originate from an adult in good health.

This clone is a singleton in its sample. The CDR3 sequence is CASRLDPLGYGYTF. CDR3 coding DNA: TGTGCCAGCAGGCTGGATCCGCTAGGCTATGGCTACACCTTC. This chain joins TRBV6-5 and TRBJ1-2; D gene unclear. The germline gives CDR1 MNHEY, CDR2 SVGAGI. With 6 bases removed from V and 4 bases from J, the gap between germline ends came to 15 bases. The CDR3 is 14 amino acids.

The chain couples TRBV5-1 to TRBJ2-2, with D perhaps matching TRBD1 (5 bases). The V end lost 6 bases, the J end lost 0 bases, and 12 bases lay between the germline ends. The CDR3 extends over 15 amino acids. Germline lookup yields CDR1 SGHRS and CDR2 YFSETQ. For the CDR3, the DNA is TGCGCCAGCACCAAGACAGTCACGAACACCGGGGAGCTGTTTTTT. Translating gives CASTKTVTNTGELFF.

The rearrangement joins TRBV11-2 to TRBJ2-1; D remains unclear. The CDR3 is made up of 15 amino acids. The V end was cut by 0 bases, the J end by 7 bases, with 13 bases between. Germline values: CDR1 SGHAT, CDR2 FQNNGV. This chain's CDR3 is CASSLEGSLWNEQFF. The CDR3 DNA sequence: TGTGCCAGCAGCTTAGAGGGTAGTCTTTGGAATGAGCAGTTCTTC.

This chain uses TRBV23-1 with TRBJ2-2; D gene uncertain. TRBV23-1 is classed as an ORF, of uncertain function. V was clipped by 2 bases and J by 6 bases, with 10 bases between them. This CDR3 region has 14 residues. The CDR3 spells CASSQVRAAGELFF. Here the CDR3 DNA reads TGCGCCAGCAGTCAAGTTAGGGCGGCCGGGGAGCTGTTTTTT.

The rearrangement uses TRBV3-1 (or the pseudogene TRBV3-2) and TRBJ1-1; the D is unclear. Trimming pared 4 bases from V and 3 bases from J, leaving 6 bases between. Per the germline V gene, CDR1 is LGHDT and CDR2 is YNNKEL (reference sequence). CDR3 length: 12 amino acids. CDR3 DNA sequence: TGTGCCAGCAGCCGCCGGGACACTGAAGCTTTCTTT. Its translation is CASSRRDTEAFF.

The chain recombines TRBV2 with TRBJ1-2, with D maybe TRBD1 (6 bases). The CDR3 contains 17 residues. Germline loops: CDR1 SNHLY, CDR2 FYNNEI. V was shortened by 6 bases and J by 0 bases, with 20 bases between the two germline ends. Here the CDR3 reads CASRERSGTPANYGYTF. The CDR3 nucleotides are TGTGCCAGCAGGGAGAGGAGCGGGACACCCGCTAACTATGGCTACACCTTC.

This clone was observed once. This chain links TRBV3-1 (or the pseudogene TRBV3-2) with TRBJ1-3, with D unresolved. The CDR3 sequence is 15 residues long. Trimming left V 0 bases short and J 4 bases short, with 10 bases between. The germline V gene encodes CDR1 LGHDT and CDR2 YNNKEL (reference sequence). CDR3 nucleotides: TGTGCCAGCAGCCAAGAGCTGGCCACGGGAAACACCATATATTTT. Its protein is CASSQELATGNTIYF.

CDR3 sequence: CASSESRISGNTIYF. The CDR3 bases are TGTGCCAGCAGTGAGTCCCGTATCTCTGGAAACACCATATATTTT. V usage is TRBV2 and J usage is TRBJ1-3; D uncertain. This CDR3 region has 15 residues. Deletions cut 3 bases from V and 0 bases from J, with 9 bases between. CDR1 and CDR2 from the germline V gene are SNHLY and FYNNEI.

The chain is built from TRBV18 and TRBJ1-6, with 7 bases that match TRBD1. Germline V gives CDR1 KGHSH, CDR2 LQKENI. CDR3 length: 16 residues. Trimming cost V 3 bases and J 5 bases; bases outside gene matches: 7. The chain's CDR3 is CASSPGEQGNNSPLHF. The CDR3 nucleotides read TGTGCCAGCTCACCGGGGGAACAGGGGAATAATTCACCCCTCCACTTT.

The chain employs TRBV7-9 and TRBJ2-1; 11 nucleotides align to TRBD2. With 5 bases clipped from V and 8 bases from J, the junction kept 11 bases outside the gene matches. Germline CDR1 and CDR2: SEHNR and FQNEAQ (reference sequence). CDR3 length equals 16 residues. This CDR3 reads CASSPFSGGARDEQFF. Here the CDR3 DNA reads TGTGCCAGCAGCCCCTTTAGCGGGGGGGCTAGGGATGAGCAGTTCTTC.

This clone was seen only once. The chain combines TRBV12-3 or TRBV12-4 with TRBJ2-7; D is ambiguous. This CDR3 has 13 amino acids. Trimming removed 6 bases at V and 0 bases at J, with 9 bases between. This chain's CDR3 is CASSSIGSYEQYV. The CDR3 DNA sequence: TGTGCCAGCAGCTCTATAGGCTCCTACGAGCAGTACGTC.

The chain recombines TRBV12-3 or TRBV12-4 with TRBJ2-7; TRBD1 is a possible D gene (5 bases). This CDR3 spans 13 amino acids. V lost 2 bases, J lost 2 bases, and 7 bases lay in between. This CDR3 is CASSLQGTYEQYF. In nucleotides, the CDR3 is TGTGCCAGCAGTTTACAGGGTACCTACGAGCAGTACTTC.

The chain employs TRBV5-1 and TRBJ2-7; 8 positions match TRBD1. After removal of 4 bases from V and 4 bases from J, the junction contained 7 bases not matched to a gene. The CDR3 has 14 residues. The germline CDR1 and CDR2 sequences are SGHRS and YFSETQ. CDR3 bases: TGCGCCAGCAGCCCTTGGACAGGGAGTTACGAGCAGTACTTC. It yields the protein CASSPWTGSYEQYF. The entire variable domain, with the rest obtained from reference TRBV5-1 and TRBJ2-7, is as follows: KAGVTQTPRYLIKTRGQQVTLSCSPISGHRSVSWYQQTPGQGLQFLFEYFSETQRNKGNFPGRFSGRQFSNSRSEMNVSTLELGDSALYLCASSPWTGSYEQYFGPGTRLTVT.

The V and J genes are TRBV28 and TRBJ1-1; D perhaps matches TRBD1 (6 bases). This CDR3 comprises 13 residues. The V end lost 7 bases, the J end lost 5 bases, and 14 bases lay between the germline ends. From germline, CDR1 is MDHEN and CDR2 SYDVKM. Here the CDR3 DNA reads TGTGCCAGCATGGGGGGGGCGCGAACTGAAGCTTTCTTT. It encodes CASMGGARTEAFF.

This clone was found many times. The chain recombines TRBV7-8 with TRBJ2-3, with 8 bases fitting TRBD2. The CDR3 spans 17 residues. The junction had 9 bases not matched to a gene; V was cut back by 4 bases and J by 0 bases. Germline V gene lookup returns CDR1 SGHVS and CDR2 FQNEAQ. The CDR3 spells CASSSRVAGTSTDTQYF. Here the CDR3 DNA reads TGTGCCAGCAGCTCCCGGGTAGCGGGGACTAGCACAGATACGCAGTATTTT.

J is TRBJ1-1 and V is TRBV2; D may be TRBD1 (5 bases). V lost 4 bases and J lost 1, with 7 bases in between. This CDR3 contains 13 residues. CDR1 and CDR2 (germline): SNHLY, FYNNEI. The CDR3 region is CASSVQGNTEAFF. The DNA for the CDR3 is TGTGCCAGCAGTGTTCAGGGGAACACTGAAGCTTTCTTT.

This chain connects TRBV5-4 to TRBJ2-5, with D hard to call. CDR1 is SGHNT, CDR2 YYREEE, per germline (reference sequence). The CDR3 has 13 amino acids. The V end was cut by 2 bases, the J end by 3 bases, with 8 bases between. In DNA form, the CDR3 reads TGTGCCAGCAGCTTCGCCCTCGAAGAGACCCAGTACTTC. It translates to CASSFALEETQYF.

The CDR3 protein is CASSLGGGNYNEQFF. As DNA, the CDR3 is TGCGCCAGCAGCTTGGGGGGAGGTAACTACAATGAGCAGTTCTTC. The chain carries TRBV5-1 and TRBJ2-1; D is perhaps TRBD2 (6 bases). The CDR3 is 15 amino acids. V was shortened by 0 bases and J by 3 bases, with 10 bases between the two germline ends. Germline CDR1 is SGHRS and CDR2 is YFSETQ.

V gene TRBV6-5 combines with J gene TRBJ1-6, with D perhaps matching TRBD1 (6 bases). Germline V gene lookup returns CDR1 MNHEY and CDR2 SVGAGI. CDR3 size: 13 residues. The V gene lost 6 bases and the J gene lost 5 bases, with 8 bases spanning the gap. The CDR3 bases are TGTGCCAGCAGAACAGGGAATAATTCACCCCTCCACTTT. Its protein is CASRTGNNSPLHF.

The rearrangement joins TRBV19 to TRBJ1-5, with D unresolved. Looked up from germline, CDR1 is LNHDA and CDR2 is SQIVND (reference sequence). The CDR3 has 15 amino acids. V lost 10 bases and J lost 4, with 20 bases in between. CDR3 in amino acids: CATSEVGRSNQPQHF. The DNA of the CDR3 is TGTGCCACTTCCGAGGTCGGACGGAGTAATCAGCCCCAGCATTTT.

This chain links TRBV29-1 with TRBJ2-3, with 11 positions matching TRBD2. The CDR3 has 13 residues. Germline assignment: CDR1 SQVTM and CDR2 ANQGSEA. Trimming removed 7 bases from V and 5 bases from J; junction bases left unmatched: 5. In DNA, the CDR3 is TGCAGCGCTAGCGGGGGGAAGAGAGATACGCAGTATTTT. Amino acid sequence: CSASGGKRDTQYF.

The chain is built from TRBV27 and TRBJ2-7, with 9 bases identical to TRBD1. V lost 5 bases, J lost 6 bases, and 5 bases stayed unmatched. The CDR3 contains 13 residues. Germline V CDR1 and CDR2: MNHEY, SMNVEV (reference sequence). The CDR3 here is CASSPGTGSEQYF. CDR3 bases: TGTGCCAGCAGTCCGGGGACAGGGTCCGAGCAGTACTTC.

The CDR3 DNA follows: TGTGCCAGCAGCCAAGATAACGGGCAGGGACCAAACACCATATATTTT. Amino acid sequence: CASSQDNGQGPNTIYF. V usage is TRBV3-1 (or the pseudogene TRBV3-2) and J usage is TRBJ1-3; tentative D call: TRBD1 (5 bases). CDR1 LGHDT and CDR2 YNNKEL come from the germline V gene (reference sequence). V was pared by 0 bases and J by 6 bases, with 15 bases between. This CDR3 has 16 amino acids.

V and J are TRBV10-3 and TRBJ1-4, with 7 bases identical to TRBD1. Germline V CDR1 and CDR2: ENHRY, SYGVKD. V was clipped by 3 bases and J by 2 bases; unmatched bases: 3. The CDR3 is 15 residues long. The CDR3 protein is CAISDRQGTNEKLFF. The DNA of the CDR3 is TGTGCCATCAGTGATCGACAGGGTACTAATGAAAAACTGTTTTTT.

This clone was detected a few times. This chain joins TRBV7-9 and TRBJ2-5, with a weak D call TRBD2 (7 bases). The length of the CDR3 is 14 residues. With 4 bases removed from V and 5 bases from J, the gap between germline ends came to 14 bases. Germline-derived CDR1 and CDR2 are SEHNR and FQNEAQ (reference sequence). The CDR3 reads CASSWGGRYETQYF. The CDR3 nucleotides read TGTGCCAGCAGCTGGGGGGGCCGATATGAGACCCAGTACTTC. Full variable domain (outside the CDR3, taken from reference TRBV7-9 and TRBJ2-5): DTGVSQNPRHKITKRGQNVTFRCDPISEHNRLYWYRQTLGQGPEFLTYFQNEAQLEKSRLLSDRFSAERPKGSFSTLEIQRTEQGDSAMYLCASSWGGRYETQYFGPGTRLLVL.

This sequence joins TRBV11-3 and TRBJ1-1, with TRBD1 identical over 8 bases. This CDR3 comprises 15 residues. V lost 5 bases, J lost 2 bases, and 7 bases stayed unmatched. In germline, CDR1 is SGHNT, CDR2 YENEEA. CDR3 loop: CASSAGQGVNTEAFF. Here the CDR3 DNA reads TGTGCCAGCAGCGCCGGACAGGGCGTCAACACTGAAGCTTTCTTT.